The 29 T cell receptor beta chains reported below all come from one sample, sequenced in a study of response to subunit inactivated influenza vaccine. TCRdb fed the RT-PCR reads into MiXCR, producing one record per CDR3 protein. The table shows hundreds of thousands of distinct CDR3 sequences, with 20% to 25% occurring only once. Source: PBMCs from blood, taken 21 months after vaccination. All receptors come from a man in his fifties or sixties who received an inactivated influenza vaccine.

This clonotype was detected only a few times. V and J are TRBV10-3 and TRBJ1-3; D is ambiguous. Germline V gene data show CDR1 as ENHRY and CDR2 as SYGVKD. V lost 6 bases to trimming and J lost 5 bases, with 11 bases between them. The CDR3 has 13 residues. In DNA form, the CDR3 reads TGTGCCATCAGACCAGCCAACAGAAACACCATATATTTT. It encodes CAIRPANRNTIYF.

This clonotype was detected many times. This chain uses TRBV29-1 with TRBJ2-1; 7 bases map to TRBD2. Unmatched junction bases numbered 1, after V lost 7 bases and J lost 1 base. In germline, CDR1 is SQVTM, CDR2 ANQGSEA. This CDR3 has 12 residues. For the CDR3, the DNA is TGCAGCGCTAGCGGATCCTACAATGAGCAGTTCTTC. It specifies CSASGSYNEQFF.

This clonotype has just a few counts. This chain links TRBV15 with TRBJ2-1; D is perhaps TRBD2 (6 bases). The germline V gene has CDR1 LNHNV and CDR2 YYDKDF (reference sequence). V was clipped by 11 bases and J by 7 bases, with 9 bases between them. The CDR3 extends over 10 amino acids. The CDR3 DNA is TGTGCCGCTGGGGGGAATGAGCAGTTCTTC. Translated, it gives CAAGGNEQFF.

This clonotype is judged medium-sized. This CDR3 reads CAWSLDTEAFF. The CDR3 DNA reads as TGTGCCTGGAGTCTGGACACTGAAGCTTTCTTT. The rearrangement joins TRBV30 to TRBJ1-1, with D hard to call. V lost 2 bases and J lost 3, with 4 bases in between. The germline V gene has CDR1 GTSNPN and CDR2 SVGIG (reference sequence). The length of the CDR3 is 11 residues.

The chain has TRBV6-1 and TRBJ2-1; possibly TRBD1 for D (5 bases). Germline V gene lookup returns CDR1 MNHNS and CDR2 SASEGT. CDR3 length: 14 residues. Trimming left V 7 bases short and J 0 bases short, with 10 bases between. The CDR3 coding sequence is TGTGCCAGCACCGACAGAAGCTCCTACAATGAGCAGTTCTTC. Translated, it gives CASTDRSSYNEQFF.

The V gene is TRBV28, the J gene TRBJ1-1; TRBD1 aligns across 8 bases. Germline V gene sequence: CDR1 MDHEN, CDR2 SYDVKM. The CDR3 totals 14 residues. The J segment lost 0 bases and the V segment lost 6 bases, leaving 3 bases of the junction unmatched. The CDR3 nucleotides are TGTGCCAGCAGGCTGGGACAGGTGAACACTGAAGCTTTCTTT. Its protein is CASRLGQVNTEAFF.

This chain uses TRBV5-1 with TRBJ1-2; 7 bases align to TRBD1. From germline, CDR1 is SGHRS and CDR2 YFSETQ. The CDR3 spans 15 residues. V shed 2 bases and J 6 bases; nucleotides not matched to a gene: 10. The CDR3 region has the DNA TGCGCCAGCAGCTTAAAGTACAGGGGTGGCCATGGCTACACCTTC. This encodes CASSLKYRGGHGYTF.

The DNA of the CDR3 is TGTGCCAGCAGCCAAAGGACAAGTTGGGGGGAGACCCAGTACTTC. Translated, it gives CASSQRTSWGETQYF. J is TRBJ2-5 and V is TRBV11-2, with D perhaps TRBD1 or TRBD2 (5 bases each). The CDR3 length is 15 residues. CDR1 and CDR2 from the germline V gene are SGHAT and FQNNGV. V shed 5 bases and J shed 5 bases, with 18 bases lying between them.

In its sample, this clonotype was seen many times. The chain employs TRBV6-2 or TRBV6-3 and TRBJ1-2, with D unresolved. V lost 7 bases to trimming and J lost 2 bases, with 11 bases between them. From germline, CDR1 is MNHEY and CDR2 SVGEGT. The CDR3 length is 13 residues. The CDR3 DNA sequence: TGTGCCAGCACCCGGACGGGGAACTATGGCTACACCTTC. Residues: CASTRTGNYGYTF.

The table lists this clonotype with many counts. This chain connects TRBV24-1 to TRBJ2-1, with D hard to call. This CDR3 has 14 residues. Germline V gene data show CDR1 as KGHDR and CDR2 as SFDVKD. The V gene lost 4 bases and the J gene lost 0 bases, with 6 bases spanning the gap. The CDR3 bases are TGTGCCACCAGTGAGTCGGGCTCCTACAATGAGCAGTTCTTC. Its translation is CATSESGSYNEQFF.

The CDR3 sequence is CSVYSGTWIETQYF. In DNA form, the CDR3 reads TGCAGCGTTTATAGTGGGACGTGGATAGAGACCCAGTACTTC. The chain combines TRBV29-1 with TRBJ2-5, with D perhaps given as TRBD1 or TRBD2 (5 bases each). The CDR3 totals 14 residues. Trimming left V 5 bases short and J 4 bases short, with 17 bases between. Per the germline V gene, CDR1 is SQVTM and CDR2 is ANQGSEA.

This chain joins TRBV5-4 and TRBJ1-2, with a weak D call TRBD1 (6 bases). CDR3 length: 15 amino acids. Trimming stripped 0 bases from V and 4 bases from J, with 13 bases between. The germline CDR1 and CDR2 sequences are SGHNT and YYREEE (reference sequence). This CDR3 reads CASSLARQASYGYTF. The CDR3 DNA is TGTGCCAGCAGCTTGGCCCGACAGGCAAGCTATGGCTACACCTTC.

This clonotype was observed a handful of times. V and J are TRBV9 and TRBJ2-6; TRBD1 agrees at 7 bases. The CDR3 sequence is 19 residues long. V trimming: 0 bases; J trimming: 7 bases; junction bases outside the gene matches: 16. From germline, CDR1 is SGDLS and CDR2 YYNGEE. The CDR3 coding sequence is TGTGCCAGCAGCGTAGATCCTCGGACAGGAGTGGGGATAGCCAACGTCCTGACTTTC. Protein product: CASSVDPRTGVGIANVLTF.

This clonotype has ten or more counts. CDR3 bases: TGTGCCAGCAGTTTATGGGGGAGGGGCGAGGGCAACACTGAAGCTTTCTTT. This sequence encodes CASSLWGRGEGNTEAFF. This chain links TRBV12-3 or TRBV12-4 with TRBJ1-1, with D maybe TRBD1 (5 bases). The CDR3 spans 17 residues. V gave up 2 bases and J gave up 2 bases, with 18 bases separating them.

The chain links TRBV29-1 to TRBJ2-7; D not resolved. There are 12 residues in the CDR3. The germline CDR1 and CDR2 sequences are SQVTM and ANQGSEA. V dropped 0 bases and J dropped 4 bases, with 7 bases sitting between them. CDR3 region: CSVEDRGYEQYF. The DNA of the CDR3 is TGCAGCGTTGAAGATCGTGGATACGAGCAGTACTTC.

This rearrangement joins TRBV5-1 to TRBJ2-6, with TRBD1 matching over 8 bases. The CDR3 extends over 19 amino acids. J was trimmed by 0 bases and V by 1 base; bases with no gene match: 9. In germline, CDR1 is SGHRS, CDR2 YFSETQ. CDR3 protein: CASSLRRLQGASGANVLTF. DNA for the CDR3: TGCGCCAGCAGCTTGAGGAGGTTGCAGGGGGCCTCTGGGGCCAACGTCCTGACTTTC.

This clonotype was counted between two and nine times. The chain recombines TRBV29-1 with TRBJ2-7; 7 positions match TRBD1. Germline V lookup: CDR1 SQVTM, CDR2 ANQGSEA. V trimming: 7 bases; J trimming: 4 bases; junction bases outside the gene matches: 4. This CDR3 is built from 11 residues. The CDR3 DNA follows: TGCAGCGGGCGACAGGGTTACGAGCAGTACTTC. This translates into CSGRQGYEQYF.

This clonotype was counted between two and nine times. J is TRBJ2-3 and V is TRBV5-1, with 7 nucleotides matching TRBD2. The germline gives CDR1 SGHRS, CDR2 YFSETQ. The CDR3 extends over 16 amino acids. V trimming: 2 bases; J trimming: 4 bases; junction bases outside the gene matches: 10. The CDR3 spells CASSLVGGNIADTQYF. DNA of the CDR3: TGCGCCAGCAGCTTAGTGGGGGGGAATATCGCAGATACGCAGTATTTT.

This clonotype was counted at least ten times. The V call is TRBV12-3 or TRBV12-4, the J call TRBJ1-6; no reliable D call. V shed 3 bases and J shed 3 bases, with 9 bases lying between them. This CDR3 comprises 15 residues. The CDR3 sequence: CASSFFTVYNSPLHF. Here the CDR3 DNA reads TGTGCCAGCAGTTTTTTTACGGTCTATAATTCACCCCTCCACTTT.

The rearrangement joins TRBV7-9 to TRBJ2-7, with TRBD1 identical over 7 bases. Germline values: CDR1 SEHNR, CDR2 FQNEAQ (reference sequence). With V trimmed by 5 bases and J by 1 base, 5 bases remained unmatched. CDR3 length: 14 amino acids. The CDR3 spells CASSQDRTSYEQYF. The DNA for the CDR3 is TGTGCCAGCAGCCAGGACAGGACTTCCTACGAGCAGTACTTC.

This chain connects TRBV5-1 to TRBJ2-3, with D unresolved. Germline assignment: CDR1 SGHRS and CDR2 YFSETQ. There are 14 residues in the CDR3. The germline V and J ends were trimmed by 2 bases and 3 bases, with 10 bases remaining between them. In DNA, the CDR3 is TGCGCCAGCAGCTTAGAACCTTCTACAGATACGCAGTATTTT. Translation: CASSLEPSTDTQYF.

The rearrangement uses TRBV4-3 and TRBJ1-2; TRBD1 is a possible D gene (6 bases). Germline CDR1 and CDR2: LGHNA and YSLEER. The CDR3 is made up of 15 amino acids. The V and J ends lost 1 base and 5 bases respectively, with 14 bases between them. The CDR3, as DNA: TGCGCCAGCAGCCAAGTGGTTGTGGACAGTTATGGCTACACCTTC. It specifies CASSQVVVDSYGYTF.

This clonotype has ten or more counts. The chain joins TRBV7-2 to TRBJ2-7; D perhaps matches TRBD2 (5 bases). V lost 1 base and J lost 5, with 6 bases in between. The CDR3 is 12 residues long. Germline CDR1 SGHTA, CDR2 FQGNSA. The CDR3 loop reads CASSLVGDEQYF. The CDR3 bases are TGTGCCAGCAGCTTAGTGGGAGACGAGCAGTACTTC.

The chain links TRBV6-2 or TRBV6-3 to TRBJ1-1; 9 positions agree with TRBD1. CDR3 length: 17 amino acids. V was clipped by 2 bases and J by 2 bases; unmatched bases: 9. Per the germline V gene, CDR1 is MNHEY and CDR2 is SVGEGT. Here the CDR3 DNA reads TGTGCCAGCAGTTACGAGGACAGGGGATATGGAAACACTGAAGCTTTCTTT. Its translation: CASSYEDRGYGNTEAFF.

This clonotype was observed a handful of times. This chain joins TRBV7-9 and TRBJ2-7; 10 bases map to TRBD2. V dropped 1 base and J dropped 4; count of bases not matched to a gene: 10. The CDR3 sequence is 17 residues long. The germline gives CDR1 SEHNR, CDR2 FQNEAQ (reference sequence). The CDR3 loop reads CASSLGAELAGQYEQYF. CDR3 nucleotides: TGTGCCAGCAGCTTAGGGGCGGAACTAGCGGGACAGTACGAGCAGTACTTC.

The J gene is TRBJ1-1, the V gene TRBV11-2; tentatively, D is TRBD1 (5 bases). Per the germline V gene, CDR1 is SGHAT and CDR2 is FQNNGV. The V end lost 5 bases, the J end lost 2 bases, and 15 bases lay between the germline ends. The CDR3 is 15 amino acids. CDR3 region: CASSPPGGRNTEAFF. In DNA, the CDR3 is TGTGCCAGCAGCCCACCTGGGGGGAGAAACACTGAAGCTTTCTTT.

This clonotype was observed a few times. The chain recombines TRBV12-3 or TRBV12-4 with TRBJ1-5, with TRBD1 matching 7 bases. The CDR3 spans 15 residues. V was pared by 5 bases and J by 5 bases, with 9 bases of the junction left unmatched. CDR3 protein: CASSPGGSQDQPQHF. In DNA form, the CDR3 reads TGTGCCAGCAGTCCAGGGGGATCTCAGGATCAGCCCCAGCATTTT.

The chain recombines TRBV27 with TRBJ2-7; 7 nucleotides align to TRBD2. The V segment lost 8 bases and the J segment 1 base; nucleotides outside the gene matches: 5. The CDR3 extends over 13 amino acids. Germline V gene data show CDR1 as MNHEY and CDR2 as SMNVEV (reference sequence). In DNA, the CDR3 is TGTGCCAGCGGGAGGGTTAGATCCTACGAGCAGTACTTC. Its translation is CASGRVRSYEQYF.

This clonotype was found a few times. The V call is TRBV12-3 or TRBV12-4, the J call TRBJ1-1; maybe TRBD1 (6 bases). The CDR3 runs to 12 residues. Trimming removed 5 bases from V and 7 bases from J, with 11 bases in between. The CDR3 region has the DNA TGTGCCAGCAGTCCATACAGGGATGAAGCTTTCTTT. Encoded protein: CASSPYRDEAFF.